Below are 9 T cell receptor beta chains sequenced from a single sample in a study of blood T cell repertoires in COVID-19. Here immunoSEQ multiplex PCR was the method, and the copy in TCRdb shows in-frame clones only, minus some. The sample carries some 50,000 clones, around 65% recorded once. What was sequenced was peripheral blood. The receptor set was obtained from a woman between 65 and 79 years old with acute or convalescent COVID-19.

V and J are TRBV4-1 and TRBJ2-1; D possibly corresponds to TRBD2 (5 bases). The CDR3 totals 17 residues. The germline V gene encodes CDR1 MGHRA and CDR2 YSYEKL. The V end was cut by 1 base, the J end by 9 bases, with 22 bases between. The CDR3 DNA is TGCGCCAGCAGCCAAGTGGACCTCGGACTGCCCCGGGGTGAGCAGTTCTTC. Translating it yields CASSQVDLGLPRGEQFF.

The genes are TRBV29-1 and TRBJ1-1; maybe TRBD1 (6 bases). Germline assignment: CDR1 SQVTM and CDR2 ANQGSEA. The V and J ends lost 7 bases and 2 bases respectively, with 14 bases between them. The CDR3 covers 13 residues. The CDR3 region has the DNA TGCAGCGCCTCAAGGGGGGGAAACACTGAAGCTTTCTTT. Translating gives CSASRGGNTEAFF.

The CDR3 DNA reads TGTGCCAGCAGTCCAGCGGGCAAGAGGGCCCAGTACTTC. Amino acid sequence: CASSPAGKRAQYF. The chain has TRBV6-5 and TRBJ2-5; TRBD2 might be the D (6 bases). Germline V CDR1 and CDR2: MNHEY, SVGAGI. With 5 bases removed from V and 9 bases from J, the gap between germline ends came to 16 bases. This CDR3 has 13 residues.

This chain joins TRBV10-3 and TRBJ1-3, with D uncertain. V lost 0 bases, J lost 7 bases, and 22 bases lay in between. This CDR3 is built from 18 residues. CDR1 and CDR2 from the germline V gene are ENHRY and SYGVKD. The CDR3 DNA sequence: TGTGCCATCAGTGAGTCGATAGGCAGCCTGAGGTCGGGGAACACCATATATTTT. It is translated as CAISESIGSLRSGNTIYF.

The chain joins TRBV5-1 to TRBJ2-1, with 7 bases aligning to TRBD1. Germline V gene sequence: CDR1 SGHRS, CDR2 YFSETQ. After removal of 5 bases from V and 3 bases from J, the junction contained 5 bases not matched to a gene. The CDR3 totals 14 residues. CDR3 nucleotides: TGCGCCAGCAGTCACCGGGACAGCTACAATGAGCAGTTCTTC. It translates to CASSHRDSYNEQFF.

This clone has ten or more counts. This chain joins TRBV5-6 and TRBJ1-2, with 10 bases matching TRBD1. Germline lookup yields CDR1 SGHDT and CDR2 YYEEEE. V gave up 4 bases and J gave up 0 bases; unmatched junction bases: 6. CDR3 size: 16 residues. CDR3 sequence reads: CASSPGTGEANYGYTF. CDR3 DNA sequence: TGTGCCAGCAGCCCAGGGACAGGGGAGGCTAACTATGGCTACACCTTC.

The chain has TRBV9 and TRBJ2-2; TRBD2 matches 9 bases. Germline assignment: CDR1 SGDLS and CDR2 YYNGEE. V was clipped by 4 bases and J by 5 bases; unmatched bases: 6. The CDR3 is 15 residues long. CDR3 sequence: CASSLGLAGTGELFF. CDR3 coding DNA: TGTGCCAGCAGCTTGGGACTAGCCGGGACCGGGGAGCTGTTTTTT.

The DNA for the CDR3 is TGTGCCAGCAGCTTAGGGGTCGACAGGTCAGATGCCCAGCATTTT. Translation gives CASSLGVDRSDAQHF. The rearrangement uses TRBV7-9 and TRBJ1-5, with a possible D match to TRBD1 (6 bases). In germline, CDR1 is SEHNR, CDR2 FQNEAQ (reference sequence). This CDR3 contains 15 residues. V was trimmed by 1 base and J by 11 bases, leaving 18 bases between them.

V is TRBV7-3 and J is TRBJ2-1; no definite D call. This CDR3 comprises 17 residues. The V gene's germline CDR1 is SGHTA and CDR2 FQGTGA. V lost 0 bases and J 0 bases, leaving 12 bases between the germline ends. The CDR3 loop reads CASSLTPFPSSYNEQFF. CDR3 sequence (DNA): TGTGCCAGCAGCTTAACCCCCTTCCCGAGCTCCTACAATGAGCAGTTCTTC.